This TCR beta chain emerged from a study of STAT5B mutations in CD4+ large granular lymphocyte leukemia (dated by TCRdb to the early 2020s). General notes on the study: Among the healthy controls, the CDR3 'QG' motif was associated with a particular HLA allele. Flow cytometry on FACSCanto II or FACSVerse confirmed that purified fractions exceeded 95% purity among lymphocytes. The TCRbeta repertoires of CD4+ T-cell large granular lymphocyte leukemia patients were compared with the TCRbeta repertoires of healthy blood donors.

Taken from the germline V gene (reference sequence), the CDR1 and CDR2 loops are DFQATT and SNEGSKA. V and J are trimmed by 6 bases and 5 bases, and the gene matches miss 2 bases of the junction. The cysteine opens and the phenylalanine closes a CDR3 of 11 amino acids. The CDR3 DNA has 33 bases and is translated from base 1. TCRbeta rearrangements were sequenced from genomic DNA using the immunoSEQ assay at survey resolution. The authors processed their data as follows. A lowest detectable productive clonotype frequency of 2.59 x 10-5 was observed in the TCR sequencing data. Only productive TCRbeta rearrangements, meaning sequences that were complete and in-frame, were kept for the analyses. Simpson clonality, calculated in the immunoSEQ Analyzer version 3.0, was used as the measure of sample clonality. Clones were binned by frequency as very rare, small, medium, large (1-20%) or hyperexpanded (>20%). Generation probabilities were estimated with OLGA 1.2.3, V-gene circos plots were made with VDJtools, specificities were searched in VDJdb, and CDR3 motifs were identified with GLIPH. TCRdb re-hosts the immuneACCESS table, in-frame sequences only. Its copies lack some clones; in the studies checked, an unresolved V gene accounts for under half of them, and the cause for the rest is not known. The D gene and trimming were derived from the DNA, and the V and J assignments and clone size from that table. The sample records about 19,000 clones, roughly 84% of which are singletons. Roughly 13% of the sample lies in the top ten.

About this clone: This clone's antigen is unknown. No base quality values were provided; no much bigger clone lies one nucleotide off.

The healthy control group was made up of 37 blood donors, and the Finnish Red Cross blood service supplied their buffy coats. All TCR-sequenced material derived from peripheral blood: patient blood samples and healthy donor buffy coats. Peripheral blood mononuclear cells were isolated by Ficoll-Hypaque gradient centrifugation. CD4+ cells were magnetically purified from the buffy coats of healthy controls. The Gentra Puregene Cell and Tissue kit was used to extract genomic DNA, and a Qubit 2.0 fluorometer was used to measure the amount of genomic DNA. Broader findings and caveats from the paper: Main leukemic clonotypes were private to each patient, although 20% to 25% of the main leukemic clonotypes were found at low frequency in the non-leukemic repertoires of other patients. The data were not HLA-matched, and the relatively small sample size could explain the higher clonality seen in CD4+ compared with CD8+ T-LGLL. Enrichment of TRBV06-family usage was observed among the top patient clones (8/27) relative to healthy controls (2/35). CD4-sorted patient repertoires appeared more clonal than healthy CD4+ repertoires, and this difference persisted after removing the putative leukemic clones.

Sequencing was performed on CD4+ T cells from blood buffy coats. The receptor was derived from a human donor in good health. The V gene is TRBV20-1 and the J gene is TRBJ2-5; 8 central nucleotides agree with TRBD1. The nucleotide sequence reads TGCAGTGCCGGACAGGGTGAGACCCAGTACTTC. It specifies CSAGQGETQYF.